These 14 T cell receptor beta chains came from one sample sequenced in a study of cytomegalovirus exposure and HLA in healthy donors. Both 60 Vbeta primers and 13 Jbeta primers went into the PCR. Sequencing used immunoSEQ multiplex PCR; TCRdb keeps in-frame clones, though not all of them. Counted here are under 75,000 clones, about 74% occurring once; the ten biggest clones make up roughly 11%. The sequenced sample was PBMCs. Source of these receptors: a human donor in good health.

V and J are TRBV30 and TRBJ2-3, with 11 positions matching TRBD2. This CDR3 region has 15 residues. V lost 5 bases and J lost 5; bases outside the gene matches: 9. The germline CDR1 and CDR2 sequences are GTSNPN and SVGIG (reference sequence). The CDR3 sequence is CAWGGLAGGGDTQYF. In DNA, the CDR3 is TGTGCCTGGGGTGGTTTAGCGGGAGGGGGAGATACGCAGTATTTT.

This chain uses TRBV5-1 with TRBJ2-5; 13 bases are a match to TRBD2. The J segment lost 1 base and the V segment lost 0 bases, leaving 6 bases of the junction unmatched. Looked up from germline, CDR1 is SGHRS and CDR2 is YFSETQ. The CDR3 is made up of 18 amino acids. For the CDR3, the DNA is TGCGCCAGCAGCTTGGGACTAGCGGGAGGAGCCTCCCAAGAGACCCAGTACTTC. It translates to CASSLGLAGGASQETQYF.

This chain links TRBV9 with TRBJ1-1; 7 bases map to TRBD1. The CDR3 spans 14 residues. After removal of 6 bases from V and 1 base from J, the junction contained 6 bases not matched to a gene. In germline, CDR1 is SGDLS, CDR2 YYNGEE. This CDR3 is CASTLGGQNTEAFF. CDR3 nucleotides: TGTGCCAGCACCCTAGGGGGCCAGAACACTGAAGCTTTCTTT.

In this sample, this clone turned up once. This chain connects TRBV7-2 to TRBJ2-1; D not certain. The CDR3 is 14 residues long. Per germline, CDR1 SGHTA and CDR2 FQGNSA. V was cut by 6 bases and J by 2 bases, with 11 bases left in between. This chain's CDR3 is CASRYVSPYNEQFF. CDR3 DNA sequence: TGTGCCAGCAGATACGTGAGTCCCTACAATGAGCAGTTCTTC.

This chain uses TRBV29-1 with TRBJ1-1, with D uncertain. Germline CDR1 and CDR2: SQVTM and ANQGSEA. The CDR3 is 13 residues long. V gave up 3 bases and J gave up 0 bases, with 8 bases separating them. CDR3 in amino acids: CSVERPMNTEAFF. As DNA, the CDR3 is TGCAGCGTTGAGAGGCCGATGAACACTGAAGCTTTCTTT.

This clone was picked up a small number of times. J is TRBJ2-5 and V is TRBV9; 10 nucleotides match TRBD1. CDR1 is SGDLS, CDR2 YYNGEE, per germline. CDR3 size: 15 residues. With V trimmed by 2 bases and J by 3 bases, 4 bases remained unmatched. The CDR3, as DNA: TGTGCCAGCAGCGTGGGACAGGGGTCGAAAGAGACCCAGTACTTC. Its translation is CASSVGQGSKETQYF.

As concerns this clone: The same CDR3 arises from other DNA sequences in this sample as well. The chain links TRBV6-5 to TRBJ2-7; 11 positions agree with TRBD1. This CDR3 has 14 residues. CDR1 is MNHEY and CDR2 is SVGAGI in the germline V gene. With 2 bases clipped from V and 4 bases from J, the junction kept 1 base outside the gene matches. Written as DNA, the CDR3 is TGTGCCAGCAGTTACGGACAGGGGGCGTACGAGCAGTACTTC. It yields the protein CASSYGQGAYEQYF.

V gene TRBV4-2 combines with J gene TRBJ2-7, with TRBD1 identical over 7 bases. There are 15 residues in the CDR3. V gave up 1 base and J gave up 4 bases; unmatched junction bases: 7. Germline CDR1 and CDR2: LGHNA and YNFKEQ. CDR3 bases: TGTGCCAGCAGCCAAGTTGAGGGGGCCGCTTACGAGCAGTACTTC. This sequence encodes CASSQVEGAAYEQYF.

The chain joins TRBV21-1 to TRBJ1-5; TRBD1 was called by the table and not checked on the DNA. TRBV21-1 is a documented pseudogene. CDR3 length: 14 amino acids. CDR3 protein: CASSNGTGVQPQHF. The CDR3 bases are TGTGCCAGCAGCAACGGGACAGGGGTCCAGCCCCAGCATTTT.

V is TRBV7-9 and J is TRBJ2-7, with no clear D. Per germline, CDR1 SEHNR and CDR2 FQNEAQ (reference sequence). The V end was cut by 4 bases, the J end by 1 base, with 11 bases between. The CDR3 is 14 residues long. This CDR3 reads CASSSPDTSYEQYF. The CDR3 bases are TGTGCCAGCAGCTCTCCTGACACTTCCTACGAGCAGTACTTC.

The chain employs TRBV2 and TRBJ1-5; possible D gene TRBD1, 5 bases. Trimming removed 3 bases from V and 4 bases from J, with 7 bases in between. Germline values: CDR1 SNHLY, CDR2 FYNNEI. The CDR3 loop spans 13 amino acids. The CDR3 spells CASSDDSNQPQHF. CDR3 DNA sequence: TGTGCCAGCAGTGATGACAGTAATCAGCCCCAGCATTTT.

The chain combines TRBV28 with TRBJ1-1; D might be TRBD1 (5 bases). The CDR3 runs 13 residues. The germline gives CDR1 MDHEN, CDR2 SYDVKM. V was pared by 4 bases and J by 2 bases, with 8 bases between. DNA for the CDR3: TGTGCCAGCAGTTCGACAGTCAACACTGAAGCTTTCTTT. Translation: CASSSTVNTEAFF.

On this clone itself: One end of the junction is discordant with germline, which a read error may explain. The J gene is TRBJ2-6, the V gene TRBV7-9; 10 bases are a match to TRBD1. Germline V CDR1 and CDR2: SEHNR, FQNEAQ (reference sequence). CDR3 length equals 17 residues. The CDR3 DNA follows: TGTTCCAGCGGGGCGGGACAGGGGACCTCTGGGGCCAACGTCCTGACTTTC. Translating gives CSSGAGQGTSGANVLTF.

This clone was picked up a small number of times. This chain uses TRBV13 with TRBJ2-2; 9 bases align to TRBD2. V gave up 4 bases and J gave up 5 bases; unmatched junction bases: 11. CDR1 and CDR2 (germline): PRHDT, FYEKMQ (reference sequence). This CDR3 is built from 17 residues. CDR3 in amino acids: CASSSRGAGGRTGELFF. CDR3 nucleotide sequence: TGTGCCAGCAGCTCCCGAGGAGCGGGAGGAAGAACCGGGGAGCTGTTTTTT.